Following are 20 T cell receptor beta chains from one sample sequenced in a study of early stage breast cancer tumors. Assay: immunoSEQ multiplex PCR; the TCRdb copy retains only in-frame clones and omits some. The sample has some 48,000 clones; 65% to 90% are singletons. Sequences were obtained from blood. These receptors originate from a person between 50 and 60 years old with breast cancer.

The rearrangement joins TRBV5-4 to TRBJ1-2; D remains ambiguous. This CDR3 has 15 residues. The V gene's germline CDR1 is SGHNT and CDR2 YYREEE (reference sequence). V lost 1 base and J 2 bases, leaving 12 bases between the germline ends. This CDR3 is CASSLRPGSNYGYTF. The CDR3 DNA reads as TGTGCCAGCAGCTTGCGTCCAGGATCAAACTATGGCTACACCTTC. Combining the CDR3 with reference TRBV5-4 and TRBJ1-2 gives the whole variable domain ETGVTQSPTHLIKTRGQQVTLRCSSQSGHNTVSWYQQALGQGPQFIFQYYREEENGRGNFPPRFSGLQFPNYSSELNVNALELDDSALYLCASSLRPGSNYGYTFGSGTRLTVV.

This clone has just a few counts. As DNA, the CDR3 is TGTGCCAGCAGCTTGGGGGGAACAATGAACACTGAAGCTTTCTTT. Its translation: CASSLGGTMNTEAFF. The chain recombines TRBV5-4 with TRBJ1-1; D not resolved. The CDR3 runs 15 residues. Germline V gene sequence: CDR1 SGHNT, CDR2 YYREEE (reference sequence). With 0 bases removed from V and 0 bases from J, the gap between germline ends came to 9 bases.

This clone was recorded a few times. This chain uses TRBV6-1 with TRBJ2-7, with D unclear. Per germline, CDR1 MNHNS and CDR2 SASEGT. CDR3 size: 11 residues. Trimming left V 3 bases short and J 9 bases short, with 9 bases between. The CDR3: CASSDSWVQYF. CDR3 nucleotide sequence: TGTGCCAGCAGTGACTCCTGGGTGCAGTACTTC.

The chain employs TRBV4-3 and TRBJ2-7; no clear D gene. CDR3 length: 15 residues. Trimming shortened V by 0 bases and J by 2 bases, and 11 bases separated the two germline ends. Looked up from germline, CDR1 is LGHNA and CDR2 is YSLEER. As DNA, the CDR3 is TGCGCCAGCAGCCAAGACCTCTCAAGGGCCTACGAGCAGTACTTC. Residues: CASSQDLSRAYEQYF.

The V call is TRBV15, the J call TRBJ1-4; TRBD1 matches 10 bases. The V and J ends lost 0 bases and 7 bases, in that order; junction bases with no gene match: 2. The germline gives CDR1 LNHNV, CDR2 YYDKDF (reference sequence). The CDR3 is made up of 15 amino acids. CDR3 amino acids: CATSRDWDRGEKLFF. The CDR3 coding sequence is TGTGCCACCAGCAGAGACTGGGACAGGGGTGAAAAACTGTTTTTT.

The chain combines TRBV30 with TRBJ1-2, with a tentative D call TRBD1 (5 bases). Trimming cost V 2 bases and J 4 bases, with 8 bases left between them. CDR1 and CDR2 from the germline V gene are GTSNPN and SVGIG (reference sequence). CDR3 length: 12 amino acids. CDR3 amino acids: CAWSIGGYGYTF. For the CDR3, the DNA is TGTGCCTGGAGTATCGGGGGCTATGGCTACACCTTC.

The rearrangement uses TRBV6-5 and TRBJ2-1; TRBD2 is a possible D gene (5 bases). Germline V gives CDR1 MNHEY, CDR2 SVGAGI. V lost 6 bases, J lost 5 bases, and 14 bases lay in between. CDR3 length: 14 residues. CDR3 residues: CASSARTGNNEQFF. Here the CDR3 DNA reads TGTGCCAGCAGCGCAAGGACTGGGAACAATGAGCAGTTCTTC.

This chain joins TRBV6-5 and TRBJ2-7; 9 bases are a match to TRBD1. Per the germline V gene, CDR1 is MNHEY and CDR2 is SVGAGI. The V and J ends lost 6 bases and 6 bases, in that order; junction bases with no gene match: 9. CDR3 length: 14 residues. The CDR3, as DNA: TGTGCCAGCAGCGTCCGGGACAGGGTTAGCGAGCAGTACTTC. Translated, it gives CASSVRDRVSEQYF.

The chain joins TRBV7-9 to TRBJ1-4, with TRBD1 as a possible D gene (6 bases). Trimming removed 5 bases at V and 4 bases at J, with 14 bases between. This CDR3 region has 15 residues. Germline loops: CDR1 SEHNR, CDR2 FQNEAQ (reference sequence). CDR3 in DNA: TGTGCCAGCAGCGGCACGGGACAAGTTAATGAAAAACTGTTTTTT. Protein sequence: CASSGTGQVNEKLFF.

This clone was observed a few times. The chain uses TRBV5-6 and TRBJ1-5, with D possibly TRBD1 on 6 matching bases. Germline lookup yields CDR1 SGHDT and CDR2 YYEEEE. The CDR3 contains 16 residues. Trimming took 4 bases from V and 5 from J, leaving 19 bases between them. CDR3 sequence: CASSPSGLGGDQPQHF. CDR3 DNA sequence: TGTGCCAGCAGCCCATCGGGTCTTGGGGGCGATCAGCCCCAGCATTTT. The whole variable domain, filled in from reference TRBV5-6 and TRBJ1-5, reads DAGVTQSPTHLIKTRGQQVTLRCSPKSGHDTVSWYQQALGQGPQFIFQYYEEEERQRGNFPDRFSGHQFPNYSSELNVNALLLGDSALYLCASSPSGLGGDQPQHFGDGTRLSIL.

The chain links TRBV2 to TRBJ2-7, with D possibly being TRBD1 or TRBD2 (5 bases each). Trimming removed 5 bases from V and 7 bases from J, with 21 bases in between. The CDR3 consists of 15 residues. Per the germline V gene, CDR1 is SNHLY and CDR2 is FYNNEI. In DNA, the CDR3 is TGTGCCAGCAGTAAAGGGACCAAGCAAACGGGAGAGCAGTACTTC. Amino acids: CASSKGTKQTGEQYF.

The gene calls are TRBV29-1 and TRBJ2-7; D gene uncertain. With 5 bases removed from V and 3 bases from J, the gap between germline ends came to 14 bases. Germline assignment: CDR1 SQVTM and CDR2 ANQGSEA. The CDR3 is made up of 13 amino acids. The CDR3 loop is CSVRDGILYEQYF. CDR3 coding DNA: TGCAGCGTTCGAGATGGGATACTCTACGAGCAGTACTTC.

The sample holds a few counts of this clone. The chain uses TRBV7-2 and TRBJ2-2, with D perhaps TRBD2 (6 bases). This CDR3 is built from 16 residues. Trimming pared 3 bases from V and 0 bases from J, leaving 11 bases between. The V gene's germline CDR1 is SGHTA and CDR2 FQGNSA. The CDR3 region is CASSLGGPSNTGELFF. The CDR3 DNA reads TGTGCCAGCAGCTTGGGGGGACCCTCGAACACCGGGGAGCTGTTTTTT.

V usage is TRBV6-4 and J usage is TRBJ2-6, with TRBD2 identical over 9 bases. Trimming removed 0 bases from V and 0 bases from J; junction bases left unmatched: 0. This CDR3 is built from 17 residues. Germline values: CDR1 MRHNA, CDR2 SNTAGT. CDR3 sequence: CASSDSTSGSGANVLTF. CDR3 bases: TGTGCCAGCAGTGACTCGACTAGCGGCTCTGGGGCCAACGTCCTGACTTTC.

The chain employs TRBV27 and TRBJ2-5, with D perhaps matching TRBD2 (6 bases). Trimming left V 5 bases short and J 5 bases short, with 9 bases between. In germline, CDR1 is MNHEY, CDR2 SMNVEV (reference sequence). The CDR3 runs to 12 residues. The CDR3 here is CASSRRGETQYF. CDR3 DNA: TGTGCCAGCAGTCGACGGGGGGAGACCCAGTACTTC.

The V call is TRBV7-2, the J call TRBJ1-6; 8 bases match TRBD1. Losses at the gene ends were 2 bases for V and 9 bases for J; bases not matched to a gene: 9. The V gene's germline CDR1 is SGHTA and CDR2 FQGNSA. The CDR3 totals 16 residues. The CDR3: CASSLQSPGGTSPLHF. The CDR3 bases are TGTGCCAGCAGCTTACAATCCCCAGGGGGCACTTCACCCCTCCACTTT.

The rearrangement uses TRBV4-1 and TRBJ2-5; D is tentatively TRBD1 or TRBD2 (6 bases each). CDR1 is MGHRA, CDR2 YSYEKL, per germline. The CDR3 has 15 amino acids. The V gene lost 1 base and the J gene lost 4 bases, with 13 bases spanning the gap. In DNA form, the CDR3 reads TGCGCCAGCAGCCAAGGGACCCGGGGGCGAGAGACCCAGTACTTC. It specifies CASSQGTRGRETQYF.

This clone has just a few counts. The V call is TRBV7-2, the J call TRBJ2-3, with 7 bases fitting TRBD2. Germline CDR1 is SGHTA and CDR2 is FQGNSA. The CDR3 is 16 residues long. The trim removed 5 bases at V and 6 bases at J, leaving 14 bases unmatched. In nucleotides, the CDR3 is TGTGCCAGCAGCCCAGCGGGGCAGGGCTTTCTTGATACGCAGTATTTT. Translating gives CASSPAGQGFLDTQYF.

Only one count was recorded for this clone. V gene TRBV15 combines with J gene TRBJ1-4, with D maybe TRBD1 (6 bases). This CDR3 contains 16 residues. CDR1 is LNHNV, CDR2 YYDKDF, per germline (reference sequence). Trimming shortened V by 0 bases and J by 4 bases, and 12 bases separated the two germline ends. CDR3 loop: CATSRDWGPDNEKLFF. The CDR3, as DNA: TGTGCCACCAGCAGAGATTGGGGGCCGGATAATGAAAAACTGTTTTTT.

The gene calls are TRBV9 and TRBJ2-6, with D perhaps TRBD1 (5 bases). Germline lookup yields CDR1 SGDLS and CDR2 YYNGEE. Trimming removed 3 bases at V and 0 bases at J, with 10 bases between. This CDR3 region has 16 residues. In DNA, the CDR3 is TGTGCCAGCAGCGCCCGACAGAGCTCTGGGGCCAACGTCCTGACTTTC. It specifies CASSARQSSGANVLTF.